One sample yielded the 21 T cell receptor beta chains listed below, sequenced in a study of T-cell reconstitution after alpha-beta-depleted transplantation in children. Unique molecular identifiers were used in preparing the TCRbeta library. In TCRdb, the PCR reads were re-called with MiXCR into one record per CDR3 protein. The table records about 600,000 distinct CDR3 sequences, 13% of them present only once. The starting material was PBMCs, mostly from graft donor cells, obtained 360 days after TCRalphabeta/CD19-depleted stem cell transplant. The receptors stem from a male patient younger than 18 who had a stem cell transplant for acute myeloid leukemia, so the T cells may come from the graft donor.

This sequence joins TRBV20-1 and TRBJ2-5, with D possibly TRBD2 on 5 matching bases. CDR3 length: 15 residues. The germline V gene encodes CDR1 DFQATT and CDR2 SNEGSKA (reference sequence). V dropped 1 base and J dropped 0 bases, with 12 bases sitting between them. CDR3 nucleotides: TGCAGTGCTAGAGCGGGAAACCCGTACCAAGAGACCCAGTACTTC. Its protein product is CSARAGNPYQETQYF.

Many counts were recorded for this clonotype. The chain has TRBV25-1 and TRBJ1-1; D remains unclear. Between the trimmed V and J ends, which lost 3 bases and 2 bases, there was a span of 4 bases. Germline lookup yields CDR1 MGHDK and CDR2 SYGVNS. This CDR3 is built from 12 residues. The CDR3 is CASSELNTEAFF. DNA for the CDR3: TGTGCCAGCAGTGAGCTTAACACTGAAGCTTTCTTT. The full variable domain, in which reference TRBV25-1 and TRBJ1-1 provide the parts outside the CDR3, is EADIYQTPRYLVIGTGKKITLECSQTMGHDKMYWYQQDPGMELHLIHYSYGVNSTEKGDLSSESTVSRIRTEHFPLTLESARPSHTSQYLCASSELNTEAFFGQGTRLTVV.

The chain uses TRBV14 and TRBJ2-7, with D possibly TRBD1 on 5 matching bases. In germline, CDR1 is SGHDN, CDR2 FVKESK. V dropped 2 bases and J dropped 2 bases, with 13 bases sitting between them. CDR3 length: 15 amino acids. CDR3 DNA: TGTGCCAGCAGCCAAAACAGGTTCCTAACCTACGAGCAGTACTTC. The encoded protein is CASSQNRFLTYEQYF.

V gene TRBV27 combines with J gene TRBJ2-5; TRBD1 matches at 8 bases. Germline V gene sequence: CDR1 MNHEY, CDR2 SMNVEV (reference sequence). The CDR3 is 13 amino acids. J was trimmed by 1 base and V by 6 bases; bases with no gene match: 1. The CDR3 sequence is CASRGQGQETQYF. The CDR3 coding sequence is TGTGCCAGCAGAGGACAGGGCCAAGAGACCCAGTACTTC.

The table lists this clonotype with a few counts. The rearrangement joins TRBV27 to TRBJ2-7; D is possibly TRBD2 (5 bases). Germline V lookup: CDR1 MNHEY, CDR2 SMNVEV (reference sequence). This CDR3 region has 18 residues. V was shortened by 1 base and J by 4 bases, with 23 bases between the two germline ends. CDR3 coding DNA: TGTGCCAGCAGTTTATGGGCGGACCTCGGGGTGTTCCATTACGAGCAGTACTTC. It yields the protein CASSLWADLGVFHYEQYF.

A few counts support this clonotype. The V and J genes are TRBV18 and TRBJ1-4; perhaps TRBD1 as D (5 bases). The length of the CDR3 is 17 residues. The germline CDR1 and CDR2 sequences are KGHSH and LQKENI. Trimming stripped 6 bases from V and 3 bases from J, with 20 bases between. The DNA of the CDR3 is TGTGCCAGCTCCTCCCGATACGGGGCAGAAGCTAATGAAAAACTGTTTTTT. Protein: CASSSRYGAEANEKLFF.

This clonotype was observed at least ten times. The chain uses TRBV19 and TRBJ2-1; the match to TRBD2 covers 8 bases. The CDR3 spans 14 residues. The germline V gene has CDR1 LNHDA and CDR2 SQIVND (reference sequence). V lost 7 bases, J lost 5 bases, and 7 bases stayed unmatched. The CDR3 reads CASTPRGLDNEQFF. Written as DNA, the CDR3 is TGTGCCAGTACCCCTAGGGGACTAGACAATGAGCAGTTCTTC.

The chain uses TRBV20-1 and TRBJ2-3; D perhaps matches TRBD2 (6 bases). CDR3 length: 14 amino acids. Looked up from germline, CDR1 is DFQATT and CDR2 is SNEGSKA (reference sequence). V dropped 6 bases and J dropped 2 bases, with 15 bases sitting between them. The CDR3: CSALAGGTTDTQYF. The DNA of the CDR3 is TGCAGTGCCCTCGCGGGCGGGACCACAGATACGCAGTATTTT.

The chain is built from TRBV18 and TRBJ2-5; no definite D call. The CDR3 has 14 residues. Germline values: CDR1 KGHSH, CDR2 LQKENI. V shed 4 bases and J shed 5 bases, with 14 bases lying between them. The CDR3 DNA follows: TGTGCCAGCTCACAAACAGAGTCGGCCGAGACCCAGTACTTC. This translates into CASSQTESAETQYF.

The genes are TRBV6-2 or TRBV6-3 and TRBJ2-1; TRBD1 agrees at 12 bases. The CDR3 extends over 14 amino acids. After removal of 6 bases from V and 10 bases from J, the junction contained 7 bases not matched to a gene. The germline CDR1 and CDR2 sequences are MNHEY and SVGEGT. The CDR3 DNA reads TGTGCCAGCAGACCCGGGACAGGGGGCATCGAGCAGTTCTTC. Protein: CASRPGTGGIEQFF.

The V gene is TRBV21-1, the J gene TRBJ1-5. TRBV21-1 is a pseudogene locus. There are 15 residues in the CDR3. CDR3 nucleotide sequence: TGTGCCAGCAGCAGCACAGTGTATAGCAATCAGCCCCAGCATTTT. It codes for CASSSTVYSNQPQHF.

This clonotype was observed a handful of times. The rearrangement uses TRBV30 and TRBJ2-1; tentatively, D is TRBD2 (5 bases). V lost 0 bases and J 1 base, leaving 10 bases between the germline ends. The CDR3 consists of 15 residues. Germline assignment: CDR1 GTSNPN and CDR2 SVGIG (reference sequence). The CDR3 DNA sequence: TGTGCCTGGAGTGTAGGGCCGGGGTCCTACAATGAGCAGTTCTTC. Its protein product is CAWSVGPGSYNEQFF.

This clonotype was seen more than once but under ten times. This rearrangement joins TRBV29-1 to TRBJ2-3, with 12 bases aligning to TRBD2. J lost 4 bases, V lost 7 bases, and 6 bases had no gene match. CDR3 length equals 14 residues. Germline loops: CDR1 SQVTM, CDR2 ANQGSEA. CDR3: CSAQTSGSPDTQYF. The CDR3 DNA follows: TGCAGCGCTCAGACTAGCGGGAGCCCAGATACGCAGTATTTT.

This clonotype was seen more than once but under ten times. V and J are TRBV5-1 and TRBJ2-1; 11 bases agree with TRBD2. The CDR3 runs 14 residues. V lost 7 bases to trimming and J lost 7 bases; unmatched junction nucleotides: 7. Germline lookup yields CDR1 SGHRS and CDR2 YFSETQ. This CDR3 reads CASLGTSGGNEQFF. Written as DNA, the CDR3 is TGCGCCAGCCTAGGGACTAGCGGTGGGAATGAGCAGTTCTTC. Looking up the rest from reference TRBV5-1 and TRBJ2-1 gives the full variable domain: KAGVTQTPRYLIKTRGQQVTLSCSPISGHRSVSWYQQTPGQGLQFLFEYFSETQRNKGNFPGRFSGRQFSNSRSEMNVSTLELGDSALYLCASLGTSGGNEQFFGPGTRLTVL.

The rearrangement joins TRBV21-1 to TRBJ1-1; TRBD1 is the table's D call, not checked against the DNA. TRBV21-1 is shown as a pseudogene. The CDR3 runs 15 residues. CDR3 sequence: CASKGVRGTDTEAFF. The CDR3 DNA is TGTGCCAGCAAGGGGGTCAGGGGGACCGACACTGAAGCTTTCTTT.

The chain couples TRBV20-1 to TRBJ1-5; D ambiguous. Trimming removed 0 bases at V and 0 bases at J, with 6 bases between. The CDR3 loop spans 14 amino acids. Per the germline V gene, CDR1 is DFQATT and CDR2 is SNEGSKA (reference sequence). CDR3 DNA sequence: TGCAGTGCTAGAGAACCTTATAGCAATCAGCCCCAGCATTTT. It encodes CSAREPYSNQPQHF.

This chain joins TRBV20-1 and TRBJ2-7, with TRBD1 matching 9 bases. CDR1 is DFQATT and CDR2 is SNEGSKA in the germline V gene (reference sequence). J was trimmed by 0 bases and V by 0 bases; bases with no gene match: 9. This CDR3 comprises 17 residues. CDR3 DNA sequence: TGCAGTGCTAGAGATGAGGGACAGGGCCTCTTCTCCTACGAGCAGTACTTC. Translated, it gives CSARDEGQGLFSYEQYF.

This clonotype was counted many times. The chain recombines TRBV6-5 with TRBJ2-2; possibly TRBD1 or TRBD2 for D (5 bases each). The CDR3 sequence is 13 residues long. Germline CDR1 reads MNHEY; CDR2 reads SVGAGI. V was pared by 6 bases and J by 5 bases, with 10 bases between. CDR3 residues: CASSYGTTGELFF. CDR3 bases: TGTGCCAGCAGCTACGGGACGACCGGGGAGCTGTTTTTT.

The gene calls are TRBV7-2 and TRBJ2-7; 7 bases fit TRBD2. Unmatched junction bases numbered 8, after V lost 3 bases and J lost 3 bases. The CDR3 is 15 amino acids. Germline lookup yields CDR1 SGHTA and CDR2 FQGNSA. CDR3 in amino acids: CASSFRREGIYEQYF. The CDR3 nucleotides read TGTGCCAGCAGCTTTAGGAGGGAGGGTATCTACGAGCAGTACTTC.

This clonotype has a count of ten or more. The chain couples TRBV29-1 to TRBJ2-5, with 7 bases fitting TRBD1. Germline assignment: CDR1 SQVTM and CDR2 ANQGSEA. V lost 4 bases to trimming and J lost 10 bases; unmatched junction nucleotides: 9. The CDR3 extends over 12 amino acids. The CDR3 DNA is TGCAGCGTTGGAGGGACAGCCGCGAACCAGTACTTC. Translating it yields CSVGGTAANQYF.

This clonotype came up a few times. V and J are TRBV27 and TRBJ2-7, with D possibly TRBD1 on 5 matching bases. Trimming removed 5 bases at V and 0 bases at J, with 14 bases between. CDR3 length: 15 residues. Germline values: CDR1 MNHEY, CDR2 SMNVEV (reference sequence). Here the CDR3 DNA reads TGTGCCAGCAGTATTAGGGGTGTTAGCTCCTACGAGCAGTACTTC. As protein: CASSIRGVSSYEQYF.